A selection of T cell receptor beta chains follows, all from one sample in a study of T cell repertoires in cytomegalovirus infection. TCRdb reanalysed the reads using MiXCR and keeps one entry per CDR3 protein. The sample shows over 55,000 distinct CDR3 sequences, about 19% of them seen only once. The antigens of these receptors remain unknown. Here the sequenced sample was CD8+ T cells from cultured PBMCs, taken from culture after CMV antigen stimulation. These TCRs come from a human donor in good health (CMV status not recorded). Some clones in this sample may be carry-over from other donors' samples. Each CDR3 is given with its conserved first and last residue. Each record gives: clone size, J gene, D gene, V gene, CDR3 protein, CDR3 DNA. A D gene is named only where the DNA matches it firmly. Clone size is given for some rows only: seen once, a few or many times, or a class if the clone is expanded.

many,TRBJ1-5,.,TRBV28,CASSFALKGQPQHF,TGTGCCAGCAGTTTCGCCCTTAAGGGACAGCCCCAGCATTTT
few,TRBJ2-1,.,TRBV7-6,CASSDDRSSYNEQFF,TGTGCCAGCAGCGACGACAGGAGCTCCTACAATGAGCAGTTCTTC
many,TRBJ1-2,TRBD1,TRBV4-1,CASSQGDRAAYGYTF,TGCGCCAGCAGCCAGGGGGACAGGGCGGCCTATGGCTACACCTTC
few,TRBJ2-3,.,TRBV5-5,CASSLGAGTDTQYF,TGTGCCAGCAGCTTGGGGGCTGGGACAGATACGCAGTATTTT
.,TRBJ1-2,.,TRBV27,CASSPSGALYGYTF,TGTGCGAGCAGCCCATCGGGGGCACTTTATGGCTACACCTTC
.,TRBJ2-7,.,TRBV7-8,CASSLGRGYEQYF,TGTGCCAGCAGCTTGGGAAGGGGTTACGAGCAGTACTTC
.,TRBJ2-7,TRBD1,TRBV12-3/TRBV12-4,CASGDRSSYEQYF,TGTGCCAGTGGGGACAGGAGCTCCTACGAGCAGTACTTC
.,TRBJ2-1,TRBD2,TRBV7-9,CASSPPGGYNEQFF,TGTGCCAGCAGCCCGCCGGGGGGGTACAATGAGCAGTTCTTC
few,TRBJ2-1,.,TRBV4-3,CASSQQGGEQFF,TGCGCCAGCAGCCAGCAGGGGGGTGAGCAGTTCTTC
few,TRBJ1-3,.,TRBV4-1,CASSHPPGDSGNTIYF,TGCGCCAGCAGCCACCCGCCAGGGGACTCTGGAAACACCATATATTTT
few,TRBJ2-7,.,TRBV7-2,CASSLIVGVNEQYF,TGTGCCAGCAGCTTAATCGTGGGAGTAAACGAGCAGTACTTC
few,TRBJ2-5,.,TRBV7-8,CASSLGMTEETQYF,TGTGCCAGCAGCTTAGGAATGACAGAGGAGACCCAGTACTTC
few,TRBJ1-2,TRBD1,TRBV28,CASSLYQGAGVTAYTF,TGTGCCAGCAGTTTGTACCAGGGGGCCGGGGTTACGGCTTACACCTTC
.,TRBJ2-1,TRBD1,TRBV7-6,CASSLGPGQGDRNEQFF,TGTGCCAGCAGCTTAGGGCCCGGACAGGGTGATAGGAATGAGCAGTTCTTC
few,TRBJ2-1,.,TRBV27,CASSPGGIWGNEQFF,TGTGCCAGCAGCCCTGGGGGCATCTGGGGCAATGAGCAGTTCTTC
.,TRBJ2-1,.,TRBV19,CASTLSMGTYNEQFF,TGTGCCAGTACCCTCAGTATGGGAACCTACAATGAGCAGTTCTTC
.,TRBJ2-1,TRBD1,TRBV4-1,CASSQKQGAHEQFF,TGCGCCAGCAGCCAAAAGCAGGGGGCGCATGAGCAGTTCTTC
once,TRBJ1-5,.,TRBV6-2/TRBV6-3,CASTPTGEARQPQHF,TGTGCCAGCACTCCCACCGGGGAGGCCAGACAGCCCCAGCATTTT
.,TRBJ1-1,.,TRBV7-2,CASSPPLQRRTEAFF,TGTGCCAGCAGCCCCCCCCTACAACGTAGGACTGAAGCTTTCTTT
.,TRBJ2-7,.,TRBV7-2,CASSDRGKWLDEQYF,TGTGCCAGCAGCGATAGGGGGAAATGGCTGGACGAGCAGTACTTC
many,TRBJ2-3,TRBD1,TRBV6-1,CASSPSGGAADTQYF,TGTGCCAGCAGTCCCTCAGGGGGCGCGGCAGATACGCAGTATTTT
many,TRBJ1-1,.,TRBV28,CASSPQGYTEAFF,TGTGCCAGCAGTCCCCAGGGGTACACTGAAGCTTTCTTT
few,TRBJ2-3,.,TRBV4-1,CASSQGPGHQRGRKGYF,TGCGCCAGCAGCCAAGGGCCGGGACATCAAAGGGGCCGTAAAGGGTATTTT
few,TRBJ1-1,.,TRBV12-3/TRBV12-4,CASSLNSEAFF,TGTGCCAGCAGTTTGAACAGTGAAGCTTTCTTT
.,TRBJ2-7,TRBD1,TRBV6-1,CASSESKQGLSYEQYF,TGTGCCAGCAGTGAATCAAAACAGGGGCTCTCCTACGAGCAGTACTTC
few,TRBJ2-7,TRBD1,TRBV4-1,CASSPAGQGAPYEQYF,TGCGCCAGCAGCCCCGCCGGACAGGGAGCCCCCTACGAGCAGTACTTC
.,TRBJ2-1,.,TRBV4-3,CASSQESPAERFF,TGCGCCAGCAGCCAAGAAAGTCCCGCAGAGAGGTTCTTC
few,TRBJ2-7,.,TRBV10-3,CAISETGYEQYF,TGTGCCATCAGTGAAACGGGATACGAGCAGTACTTC
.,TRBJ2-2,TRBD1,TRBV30,CAWRTGGTGELFF,TGTGCCTGGAGGACAGGGGGGACCGGGGAGCTGTTTTTT
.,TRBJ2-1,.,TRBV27,CASSLPGDRNEQFF,TGTGCCAGCAGTTTACCGGGGGATCGCAATGAGCAGTTCTTC
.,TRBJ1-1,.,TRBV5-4,CASSLSAGDTEAFF,TGTGCCAGCAGCTTGAGCGCGGGGGACACTGAAGCTTTCTTT
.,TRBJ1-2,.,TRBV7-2,CASSPSLRQSTDYGYTF,TGTGCCAGCAGCCCCTCATTACGTCAATCGACCGACTATGGCTACACCTTC
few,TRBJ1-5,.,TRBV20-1,CSASAWRDSNQPQHF,TGCAGTGCTAGTGCTTGGAGGGATAGCAATCAGCCCCAGCATTTT
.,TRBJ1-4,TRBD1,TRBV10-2,CASSWTGRLFF,TGCGCCAGCAGTTGGACAGGTAGACTGTTTTTT
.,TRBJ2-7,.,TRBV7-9,CASSLDAGWYEQYF,TGTGCCAGCAGCTTAGATGCAGGGTGGTACGAGCAGTACTTC
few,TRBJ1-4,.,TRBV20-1,CSARTGFDEKLFF,TGCAGTGCTAGGACGGGGTTCGACGAAAAACTGTTTTTT
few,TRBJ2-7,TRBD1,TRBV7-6,CASSPTGTGVYEQYF,TGTGCCAGCAGCCCGACCGGGACAGGGGTCTACGAGCAGTACTTC
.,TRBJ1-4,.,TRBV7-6,CASSREGELFF,TGTGCCAGCAGCCGGGAAGGGGAACTGTTTTTT
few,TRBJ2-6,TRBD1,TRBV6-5,CASRYAPGTGASSGANVLTF,TGTGCCAGCAGATACGCTCCGGGAACAGGGGCTAGCTCTGGGGCCAACGTCCTGACTTTC
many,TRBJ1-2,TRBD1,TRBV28,CASSRPYFGTGVIDGYTF,TGTGCCAGCAGTCGCCCCTACTTCGGGACAGGTGTTATTGATGGCTACACCTTC
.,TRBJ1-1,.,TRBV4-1,CASSYTLNTEAFF,TGCGCCAGCTCTTATACACTGAACACTGAAGCTTTCTTT
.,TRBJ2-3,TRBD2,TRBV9,CASSVEAGGPGVPTDTQYF,TGTGCCAGCAGCGTTGAAGCGGGGGGGCCCGGAGTGCCCACAGATACGCAGTATTTT
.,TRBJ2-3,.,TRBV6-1,CASSERPLLSTDTQYF,TGTGCCAGCAGTGAAAGACCGCTACTCAGCACAGATACGCAGTATTTT
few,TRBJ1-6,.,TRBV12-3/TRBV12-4,CASSLVGSPLHF,TGTGCCAGCAGTCTAGTGGGTTCACCCCTCCACTTT
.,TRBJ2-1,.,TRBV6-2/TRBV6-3,CASKWEARNEQFF,TGTGCCAGCAAGTGGGAAGCGAGAAATGAGCAGTTCTTC
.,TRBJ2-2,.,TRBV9,CASRLTDTGELFF,TGTGCCAGCAGACTAACGGACACCGGGGAGCTGTTTTTT
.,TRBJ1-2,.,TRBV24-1,CATSGSGRRYGYTF,TGTGCCACCAGTGGGTCGGGCCGAAGATATGGCTACACCTTC
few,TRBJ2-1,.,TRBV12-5,CASGSSSYNEQFF,TGTGCTAGTGGTTCTAGCTCCTACAATGAGCAGTTCTTC
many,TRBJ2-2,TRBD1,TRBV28,CASSLPGQVYTGELFF,TGTGCCAGCAGTTTACCGGGACAGGTGTACACCGGGGAGCTGTTTTTT
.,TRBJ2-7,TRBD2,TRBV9,CASSVGGAGPSYEQYF,TGTGCCAGCAGCGTAGGGGGAGCGGGGCCCTCCTACGAGCAGTACTTC